The 20 T cell receptor beta chains in this list originate from one sample, sequenced in a study of blood T cells in healthy people across ages. Alongside a J-beta primer mix, a sample-barcoded 5' primer served in a second PCR lasting roughly 7 to 11 cycles. MiXCR, run by TCRdb on the 5' RACE reads, gives a single entry per CDR3 protein. In the table there are around 1,500,000 distinct CDR3 sequences, about 30% of which are singletons. Sequencing input: blood. Every receptor here comes from a woman aged 30 to 39 in good health.

This rearrangement joins TRBV12-3 or TRBV12-4 to TRBJ2-1; TRBD1 matches 10 bases. This CDR3 is 15 amino acids long. The J segment lost 4 bases and the V segment lost 5 bases, leaving 5 bases of the junction unmatched. The CDR3 nucleotides read TGTGCCAGCAGTGGACAGGGGGAAAGGTACAATGAGCAGTTCTTC. Its translation: CASSGQGERYNEQFF.

J is TRBJ2-1 and V is TRBV7-2, with 7 bases aligning to TRBD2. Germline CDR1 and CDR2: SGHTA and FQGNSA. V gave up 10 bases and J gave up 6 bases; unmatched junction bases: 15. This CDR3 region has 15 residues. Here the CDR3 reads CATSVGGERGNEQFF. Written as DNA, the CDR3 is TGTGCCACCTCGGTTGGGGGGGAAAGGGGCAATGAGCAGTTCTTC.

About this clonotype itself: This clone may be a read error of a much larger clone one base away. The DNA for the CDR3 is TGTGCCAGCAGCCAACTCTCCGGGGGGGTCGGCGAGCAGTACTTC. Its translation: CASSQLSGGVGEQYF. The chain combines TRBV4-2 with TRBJ2-1; 8 positions agree with TRBD2. The better agreement between TRBJ2-7 and the DNA end casts doubt on the J call. Germline lookup yields CDR1 LGHNA and CDR2 YNFKEQ. The CDR3 is 15 amino acids.

This clonotype has a handful of counts. The chain has TRBV2 and TRBJ2-6; D is ambiguous. The ends were cut back, 8 bases at V and 1 base at J, with 12 bases in the middle. The CDR3 has 15 residues. CDR1 SNHLY and CDR2 FYNNEI come from the germline V gene. DNA of the CDR3: TGTGCCAGCGTTAGGAGTAGGTCTGGGGCCAACGTCCTGACTTTC. Translating it yields CASVRSRSGANVLTF.

The rearrangement uses TRBV20-1 and TRBJ2-7; D is undetermined. From germline, CDR1 is DFQATT and CDR2 SNEGSKA (reference sequence). The CDR3 contains 14 residues. V lost 4 bases and J lost 0, with 13 bases in between. The CDR3 is CSATSETSSYEQYF. CDR3 bases: TGCAGTGCTACAAGCGAGACCAGCTCCTACGAGCAGTACTTC.

As regards this clonotype: The junction differs from germline at one of its ends, possibly a read error. The chain links TRBV18 to TRBJ1-1; TRBD1 agrees at 8 bases. The CDR3 sequence is 15 residues long. In germline, CDR1 is KGHSH, CDR2 LQKENI. The CDR3 spells CASPPWTGKNTEAFF. For the CDR3, the DNA is TGTGCCAGCCCACCTTGGACAGGGAAGAACACTGAAGCTTTCTTT.

The sample holds many counts of this clonotype. The chain links TRBV6-5 to TRBJ1-1; 9 nucleotides line up with TRBD1. The CDR3 loop spans 14 amino acids. After removal of 6 bases from V and 1 base from J, the junction contained 3 bases not matched to a gene. Germline CDR1 is MNHEY and CDR2 is SVGAGI. The CDR3 protein is CASSRGQGNTEAFF. The DNA of the CDR3 is TGTGCCAGCAGCCGGGGACAGGGGAACACTGAAGCTTTCTTT.

The sample holds one count of this clonotype. One end of the junction varies from germline; a read error may be responsible. This chain links TRBV12-5 with TRBJ2-3, with 12 nucleotides matching TRBD2. CDR1 and CDR2 (germline): LGHNT, FRNRAP. The CDR3 spans 16 residues. CDR3 protein: CASGLGTSGNTDTRYF. The CDR3 nucleotides read TGTGCTAGTGGTTTGGGGACTAGCGGGAACACAGATACGCGGTATTTT. Full variable domain (rest looked up from reference TRBV12-5 and TRBJ2-3): DARVTQTPRHKVTEMGQEVTMRCQPILGHNTVFWYRQTMMQGLELLAYFRNRAPLDDSGMPKDRFSAEMPDATLATLKIQPSEPRDSAVYFCASGLGTSGNTDTRYFGPGTRLTVL.

In the case of this clonotype: Just one base apart from a much larger clone, this may be a read error. The chain joins TRBV20-1 to TRBJ2-4; possible D gene TRBD2, 6 bases. In germline, CDR1 is DFQATT, CDR2 SNEGSKA (reference sequence). CDR3 length: 10 amino acids. V lost 6 bases, J lost 13 bases, and 13 bases lay in between. The CDR3 is CSAEGGEQYF. CDR3 in DNA: TGCAGTGCGGAGGGAGGTGAGCAGTACTTC.

The genes are TRBV7-6 and TRBJ1-4; TRBD1 is a possible D gene (6 bases). CDR1 and CDR2 from the germline V gene are SGHVS and FNYEAQ. Trimming shortened V by 0 bases and J by 0 bases, and 11 bases separated the two germline ends. The CDR3 runs 17 residues. The CDR3 sequence is CASSLAMAGATNEKLFF. CDR3 DNA sequence: TGTGCCAGCAGCTTAGCGATGGCAGGGGCAACTAATGAAAAACTGTTTTTT.

This clonotype was detected ten times or more. The chain uses TRBV5-1 and TRBJ1-1; D is unclear. The CDR3 has 13 residues. Trimming left V 2 bases short and J 0 bases short, with 5 bases between. From germline, CDR1 is SGHRS and CDR2 YFSETQ. CDR3 nucleotide sequence: TGCGCCAGCAGCTTAAATATGAACACTGAAGCTTTCTTT. Protein: CASSLNMNTEAFF. The full variable domain, in which reference TRBV5-1 and TRBJ1-1 provide the parts outside the CDR3, is KAGVTQTPRYLIKTRGQQVTLSCSPISGHRSVSWYQQTPGQGLQFLFEYFSETQRNKGNFPGRFSGRQFSNSRSEMNVSTLELGDSALYLCASSLNMNTEAFFGQGTRLTVV.

Concerning this clonotype itself: This may be a read error: a much more frequent sequence differs by one nucleotide. CDR3 loop: CASSDRGGNEKRFF. The DNA of the CDR3 is TGTGCCAGCAGCGACAGGGGGGGGAATGAAAAACGGTTTTTT. The chain links TRBV12-3 or TRBV12-4 to TRBJ1-4, with 9 bases fitting TRBD1. This CDR3 contains 14 residues.

The V gene is TRBV7-9, the J gene TRBJ1-3; TRBD1 agrees at 8 bases. The germline V gene encodes CDR1 SEHNR and CDR2 FQNEAQ (reference sequence). V trimming: 4 bases; J trimming: 2 bases; junction bases outside the gene matches: 4. This CDR3 spans 15 amino acids. DNA of the CDR3: TGTGCCAGCAGCTCGGGGACAGGCCCTGGAAACACCATATATTTT. Amino acids: CASSSGTGPGNTIYF.

The J gene is TRBJ1-5, the V gene TRBV10-2, with D possibly matching TRBD1 (5 bases). CDR3 size: 14 residues. CDR1 is WSHSY and CDR2 is SAAADI in the germline V gene. The V end was cut by 3 bases, the J end by 3 bases, with 9 bases between. The CDR3 region is CASSEGRVNQPQHF. CDR3 bases: TGCGCCAGCAGTGAAGGCAGGGTCAATCAGCCCCAGCATTTT.

In this sample, this clonotype turned up many times. The chain couples TRBV10-1 to TRBJ2-7; D may match TRBD1 or TRBD2 (5 bases each). This CDR3 has 14 residues. V dropped 2 bases and J dropped 2 bases, with 10 bases sitting between them. CDR1 is WNHNN and CDR2 is SYGVQD in the germline V gene (reference sequence). The CDR3 sequence is CASSEDRGPYEQYF. The CDR3 nucleotides read TGCGCCAGCAGTGAGGACCGGGGCCCCTACGAGCAGTACTTC.

Notes on this clonotype: A much bigger clone sits one base away, suggesting this may be a read error. The V call is TRBV10-3, the J call TRBJ2-1; 7 nucleotides line up with TRBD2. The CDR3 is 13 amino acids. From germline, CDR1 is ENHRY and CDR2 SYGVKD. J lost 9 bases, V lost 6 bases, and 8 bases had no gene match. The CDR3 bases are TGTGCCATCAGGAGCGGGGTAGAGAGTGAGCAGTTCTTC. Translation gives CAIRSGVESEQFF.

In this sample, this clonotype turned up many times. The gene calls are TRBV12-3 or TRBV12-4 and TRBJ1-2; TRBD1 might be the D (5 bases). Trimming cost V 4 bases and J 5 bases, with 14 bases left between them. The CDR3 loop spans 14 amino acids. The CDR3 loop reads CASSSGVNYYGYTF. CDR3 in DNA: TGTGCCAGCAGTTCGGGGGTAAACTATTATGGCTACACCTTC.

V is TRBV2 and J is TRBJ2-3; D gene unclear. CDR1 and CDR2 from the germline V gene are SNHLY and FYNNEI. The V gene lost 2 bases and the J gene lost 2 bases, with 8 bases spanning the gap. The CDR3 is 14 amino acids. The DNA for the CDR3 is TGTGCCAGCAGTGAACAGGAGATCACAGATACGCAGTATTTT. Residues: CASSEQEITDTQYF. Using reference TRBV2 and TRBJ2-3 for the parts outside the CDR3, the full variable domain is EPEVTQTPSHQVTQMGQEVILRCVPISNHLYFYWYRQILGQKVEFLVSFYNNEISEKSEIFDDQFSVERPDGSNFTLKIRSTKLEDSAMYFCASSEQEITDTQYFGPGTRLTVL.

The V and J genes are TRBV12-3 or TRBV12-4 and TRBJ1-4; the D gene is possibly TRBD1 (6 bases). Trimming left V 4 bases short and J 7 bases short, with 16 bases between. This CDR3 has 15 amino acids. As DNA, the CDR3 is TGTGCCAGCAGTTCCCGGGGGGCGGCTCGTGAAAAACTGTTTTTT. Translating it yields CASSSRGAAREKLFF.

This clonotype was seen more than once but under ten times. The chain uses TRBV2 and TRBJ2-3, with 7 positions matching TRBD2. The CDR3 has 15 amino acids. After removal of 6 bases from V and 2 bases from J, the junction contained 8 bases not matched to a gene. Germline V gene sequence: CDR1 SNHLY, CDR2 FYNNEI. CDR3 sequence reads: CASRSTGGYTDTQYF. The CDR3 nucleotides read TGTGCCAGCAGATCGACGGGGGGATACACAGATACGCAGTATTTT.